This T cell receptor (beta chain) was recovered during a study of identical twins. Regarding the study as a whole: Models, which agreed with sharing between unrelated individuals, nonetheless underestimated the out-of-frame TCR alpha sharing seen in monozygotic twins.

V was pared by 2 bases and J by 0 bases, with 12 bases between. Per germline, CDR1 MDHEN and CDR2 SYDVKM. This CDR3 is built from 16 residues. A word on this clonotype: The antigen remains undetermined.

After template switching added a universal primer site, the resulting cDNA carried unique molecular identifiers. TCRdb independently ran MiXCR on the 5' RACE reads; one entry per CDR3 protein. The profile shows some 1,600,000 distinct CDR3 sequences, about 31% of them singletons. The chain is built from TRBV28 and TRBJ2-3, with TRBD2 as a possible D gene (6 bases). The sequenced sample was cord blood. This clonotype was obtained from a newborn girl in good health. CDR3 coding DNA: TGTGCCAGCAGTTTAGAACTAGCCTCTAGCACAGATACGCAGTATTTT. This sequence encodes CASSLELASSTDTQYF. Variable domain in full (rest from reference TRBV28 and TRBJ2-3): DVKVTQSSRYLVKRTGEKVFLECVQDMDHENMFWYRQDPGLGLRLIYFSYDVKMKEKGDIPEGYSVSREKKERFSLILESASTNQTSMYLCASSLELASSTDTQYFGPGTRLTVL.